This T cell receptor (beta chain) stems from a study of graft-versus-host responses after intestinal transplantation. A word on this clone: The antigen remains undetermined.

Germline-derived CDR1 and CDR2 are SGHNT and YYREEE (reference sequence). CDR3 size: 14 residues. J gave up 7 bases and V 0 bases, and 0 bases lay outside the gene matches. TCRdb keeps only in-frame clones here, not all; method: immunoSEQ multiplex PCR. The profile shows 45,000 to 55,000 clones, about 93% of them singletons. Broader study findings: Circulating GvH clone levels at their peak were associated with HvG declines (early post-transplant). Some GvH clones appeared in ileal mucosa or blood before recipient bone marrow.

The TCR originated in a human patient who received an intestinal transplant, so some T cells may come from the graft donor. This chain links TRBV5-4 with TRBJ1-6; the match to TRBD1 covers 8 bases. This material consisted of PBMCs, taken about 790 days after a first intestinal transplant, on the day of a second. CDR3: CASSLGTGNSPLHF. CDR3 bases: TGTGCCAGCAGCTTGGGGACAGGGAATTCACCCCTCCACTTT.